This TCR beta chain was captured by sequencing in a study of T cells in Graves' hyperthyroidism and ophthalmopathy (dated by TCRdb to between 2018 and 2020). With respect to the entire study: Peripheral blood samples were taken at initial diagnosis, before any treatment was given. To identify distinguishing TCR V-J signatures, a discovery cohort of 100 patients was used, comprising 40 to 45 with Graves' ophthalmopathy and around 57 with stable Graves' hyperthyroidism. Prospective prediction of ophthalmopathy was tested in an independent validation cohort consisting of 18 hyperthyroidism patients and over 15 patients who later progressed to ophthalmopathy. The approximately 100 discovery patients were divided at random into training and test sets in a 7:3 ratio. In addition, the study compared T-cell repertoires in thyroid tissue and in blood from roughly six Graves' hyperthyroidism patients. Following sampling, methimazole starting at 30 mg daily was given to hyperthyroidism patients, and high-dose intravenous methylprednisolone was given to ophthalmopathy patients. The paper reports TCR Vbeta CDR3 sequencing of some 140 peripheral blood samples: some 41 ophthalmopathy, under 85 hyperthyroidism and 17 progressor patients.

What the work shows at the level of the full study, not this receptor alone: In validation, progression to ophthalmopathy was predicted by the model with 55% to 71% sensitivity and roughly 76% specificity, a median of about 6.4 months before onset. Most expanded thyroid clonotypes (frequency above 0.001) were also detected in blood, a finding suggesting that blood repertoires may reflect thyroid immune responses. A model built on a 13 V-J signature distinguished ophthalmopathy from stable hyperthyroidism, reaching about 89% sensitivity and about 81% specificity in cross-validation and 80%/75% in testing. No statistical method was used to fix the sample size in advance, and group allocation was not hidden from the investigators.

The germline V gene supplies CDR1 KGHSH and CDR2 LQKENI. V is cut by 0 bases and J by 4 bases, and the space between the germline ends is 7 bases. Spanning cysteine to phenylalanine, the CDR3 consists of 14 amino acids. Only CDR3 DNA is held: 42 bases, read in frame from base 1. TCR beta CDR3 regions were amplified from RNA transcripts. The TCR CDR3 was subjected to a first round of RT-PCR using the HTBI primer set and the Qiagen OneStep RT-PCR kit. Libraries were constructed in a second round of multiplex PCR, after which size selection and purification were performed. Sequencing of the libraries was done on an Illumina HiSeq2000 using paired-end 100 bp reads. As for the original processing: Raw data were processed with SOAPnuke, discarding reads with adapters, uncalled bases, mean Phred below 15, or no exact constant-primer or identifier match. High-quality paired reads were merged using COPE v1.2.5, and each unique nucleotide sequence was defined as a clonotype. MiTCR v1.1 was used to align the clonotypes against IMGT TRBV, TRBD and TRBJ reference segments. The analysis was restricted to V-J combinations with a frequency above 0.0001, which together covered just over 99% of the repertoires. A TCS score was defined as the ratio of F50 (clonal expansion) to E x V (chaos), with BLOSUM62-based TCRdist applied between CDR3 peptides within each V-J. Welch's t-statistics and random forest reduced 514 V-J features to 10 to 15, which were used in a naive Bayes classifier (R e1071). TCRdb cleaned the public reads at Q25 with fastp, built clones with MiXCR and kept in-frame beta chains. Rows merge per CDR3 protein into single entries with the most common DNA and genes. The V and J calls reflect TCRdb's pipeline rather than the authors' work. The sample data list roughly 24,000 distinct CDR3 sequences, and less than 45% of these were observed just once. The top ten clonotypes cover 10% to 13% of the sample.

Stable Graves' hyperthyroidism was defined as the absence of progression to ophthalmopathy over 18 months of follow-up. Hyperthyroidism patients were aged 18 to 65 years and newly diagnosed, with disease duration of less than 2 months. Exclusion was applied to patients with uncontrolled infections, other autoimmune diseases, pregnancy or lactation. Diagnoses were established on the basis of clinical symptoms, serum thyroxine and TRAb, thyroid ultrasound, and orbital computed tomography. Ficoll-Paque density gradient centrifugation was used to isolate PBMCs from about 10 ml of fresh peripheral blood. Total RNA was extracted with Trizol reagent, and quality was checked on an Agilent 2100 Bioanalyzer. This clonotype showed up just a few times. Its specific antigen is unknown. The record has no base qualities; no much larger clone is one base away.

Here the chain combines TRBV18 and TRBJ2-4; D gene: possibly TRBD2, on 6 matching bases. The TCR sequence derives from a woman between 25 and 40 years old with Graves' hyperthyroidism. Specimen: blood. This receptor has the CDR3 CASSPPEGKNIQYF. The sequenced DNA is TGTGCCAGCTCACCACCGGAGGGGAAAAACATTCAGTACTTC.